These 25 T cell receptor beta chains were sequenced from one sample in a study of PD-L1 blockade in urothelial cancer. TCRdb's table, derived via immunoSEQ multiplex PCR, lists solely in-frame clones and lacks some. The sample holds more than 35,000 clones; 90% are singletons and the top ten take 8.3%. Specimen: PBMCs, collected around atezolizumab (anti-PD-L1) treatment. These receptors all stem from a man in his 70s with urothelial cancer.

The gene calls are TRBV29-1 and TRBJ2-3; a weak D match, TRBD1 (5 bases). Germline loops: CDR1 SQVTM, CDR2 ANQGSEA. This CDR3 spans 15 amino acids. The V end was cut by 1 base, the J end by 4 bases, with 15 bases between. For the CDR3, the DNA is TGCAGCGTTGAAGCCACCAGGGCCCCCCCAGATACGCAGTATTTT. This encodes CSVEATRAPPDTQYF.

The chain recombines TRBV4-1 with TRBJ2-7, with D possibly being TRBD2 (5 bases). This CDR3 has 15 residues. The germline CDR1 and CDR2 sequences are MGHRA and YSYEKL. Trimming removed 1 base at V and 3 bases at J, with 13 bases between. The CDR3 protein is CASSQAERPNYEQYF. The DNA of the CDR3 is TGCGCCAGCAGCCAAGCTGAGCGGCCAAACTACGAGCAGTACTTC.

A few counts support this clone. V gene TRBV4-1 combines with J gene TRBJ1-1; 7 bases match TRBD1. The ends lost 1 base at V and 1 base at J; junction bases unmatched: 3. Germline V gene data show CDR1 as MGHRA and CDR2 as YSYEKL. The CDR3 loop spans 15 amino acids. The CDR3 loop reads CASSQGPGGNTEAFF. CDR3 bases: TGCGCCAGCAGCCAAGGGCCAGGGGGGAACACTGAAGCTTTCTTT.

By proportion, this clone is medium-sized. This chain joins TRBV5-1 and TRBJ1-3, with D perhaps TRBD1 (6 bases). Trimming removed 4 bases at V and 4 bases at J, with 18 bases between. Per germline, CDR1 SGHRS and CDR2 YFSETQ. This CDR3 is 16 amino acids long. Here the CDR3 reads CASSLAAQGIGNTIYF. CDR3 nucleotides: TGCGCCAGCAGCCTCGCTGCACAGGGAATAGGAAACACCATATATTTT.

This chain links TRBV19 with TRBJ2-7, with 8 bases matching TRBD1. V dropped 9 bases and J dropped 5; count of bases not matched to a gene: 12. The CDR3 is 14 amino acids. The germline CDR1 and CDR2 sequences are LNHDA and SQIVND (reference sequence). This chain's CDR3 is CASSLTGGVNEQYF. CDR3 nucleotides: TGTGCCAGCAGCCTAACAGGGGGTGTAAACGAGCAGTACTTC.

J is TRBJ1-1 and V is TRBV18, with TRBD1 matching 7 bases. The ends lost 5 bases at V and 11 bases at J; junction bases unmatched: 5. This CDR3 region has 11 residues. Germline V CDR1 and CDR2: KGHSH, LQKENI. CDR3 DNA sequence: TGTGCCAGCTCATCTACAGGGGAGGCTTTCTTT. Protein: CASSSTGEAFF.

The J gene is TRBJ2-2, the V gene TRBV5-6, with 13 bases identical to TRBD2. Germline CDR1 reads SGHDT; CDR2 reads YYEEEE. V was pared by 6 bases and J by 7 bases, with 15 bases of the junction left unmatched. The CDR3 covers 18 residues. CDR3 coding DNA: TGTGCCAGCACCCACGGATTACTAGCGGGAGGGCATGACGGGGAGCTGTTTTTT. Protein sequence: CASTHGLLAGGHDGELFF.

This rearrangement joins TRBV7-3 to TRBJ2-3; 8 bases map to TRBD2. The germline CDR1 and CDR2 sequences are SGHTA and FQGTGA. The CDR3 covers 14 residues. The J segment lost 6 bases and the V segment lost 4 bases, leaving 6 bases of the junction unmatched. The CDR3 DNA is TGTGCCAGCAGCTCGAGCGGGAGTGGGGATACGCAGTATTTT. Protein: CASSSSGSGDTQYF.

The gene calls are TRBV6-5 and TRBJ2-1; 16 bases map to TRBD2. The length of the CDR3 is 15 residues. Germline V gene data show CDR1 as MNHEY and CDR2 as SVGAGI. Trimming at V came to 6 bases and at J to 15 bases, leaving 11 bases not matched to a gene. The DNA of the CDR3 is TGTGCCAGCAGAGGCGGGACTAGCGGGAGGGGATCCCTGTTCTTC. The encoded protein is CASRGGTSGRGSLFF.

The CDR3 DNA sequence: TGTGCCAGCTGTAGCGTAGAGACCCAGTACTTC. This gives the protein CASCSVETQYF. The J gene is TRBJ2-5, the V gene TRBV2, with D possibly TRBD2 on 5 matching bases. CDR1 and CDR2 (germline): SNHLY, FYNNEI. Trimming took 8 bases from V and 4 from J, leaving 8 bases between them. This CDR3 has 11 residues.

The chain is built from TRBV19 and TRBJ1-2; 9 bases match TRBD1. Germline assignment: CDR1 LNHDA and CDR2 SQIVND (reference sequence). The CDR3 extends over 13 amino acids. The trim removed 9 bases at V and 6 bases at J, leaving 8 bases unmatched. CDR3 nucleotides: TGTGCCAGCAAACAGGGGGCGCGGGATGGCTACACCTTC. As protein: CASKQGARDGYTF.

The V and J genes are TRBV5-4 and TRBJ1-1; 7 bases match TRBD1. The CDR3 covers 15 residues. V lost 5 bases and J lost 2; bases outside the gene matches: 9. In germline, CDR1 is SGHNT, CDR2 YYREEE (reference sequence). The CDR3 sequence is CASRRQGPENTEAFF. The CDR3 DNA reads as TGTGCCAGCAGGAGACAGGGCCCTGAAAACACTGAAGCTTTCTTT.

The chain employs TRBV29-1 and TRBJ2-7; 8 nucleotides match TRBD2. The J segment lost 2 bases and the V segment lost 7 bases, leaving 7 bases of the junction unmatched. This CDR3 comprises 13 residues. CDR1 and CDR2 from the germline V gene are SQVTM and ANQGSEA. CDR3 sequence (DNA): TGCAGCGCCATTTTAGCGGGAACCTACGAGCAGTACTTC. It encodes CSAILAGTYEQYF.

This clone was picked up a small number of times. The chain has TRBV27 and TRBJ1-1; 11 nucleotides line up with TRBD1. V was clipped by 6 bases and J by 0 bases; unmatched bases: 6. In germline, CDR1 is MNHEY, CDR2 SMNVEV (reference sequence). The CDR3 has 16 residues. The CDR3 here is CASRHGQGALNTEAFF. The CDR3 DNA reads TGTGCCAGCAGACACGGACAGGGGGCCTTGAACACTGAAGCTTTCTTT.

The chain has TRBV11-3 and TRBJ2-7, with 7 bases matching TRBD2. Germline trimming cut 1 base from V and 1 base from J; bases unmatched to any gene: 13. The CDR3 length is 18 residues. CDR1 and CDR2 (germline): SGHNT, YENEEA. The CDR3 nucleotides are TGTGCCAGCAGCTTAGTCCCCCTGGCGGGAGAAGCGTCCTACGAGCAGTACTTC. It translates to CASSLVPLAGEASYEQYF.

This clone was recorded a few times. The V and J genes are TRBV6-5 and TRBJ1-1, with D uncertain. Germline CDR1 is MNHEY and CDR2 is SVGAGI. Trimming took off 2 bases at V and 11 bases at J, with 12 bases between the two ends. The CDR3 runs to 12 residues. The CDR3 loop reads CASSYGPGGAFF. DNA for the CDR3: TGTGCCAGCAGTTACGGGCCCGGCGGGGCTTTCTTT.

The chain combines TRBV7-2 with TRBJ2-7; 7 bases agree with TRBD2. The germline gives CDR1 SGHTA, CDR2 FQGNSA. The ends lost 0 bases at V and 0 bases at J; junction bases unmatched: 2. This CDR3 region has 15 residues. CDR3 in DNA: TGTGCCAGCAGCTTAGCGGGAGGGAGCTCCTACGAGCAGTACTTC. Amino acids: CASSLAGGSSYEQYF.

Here the CDR3 DNA reads TGTGCCAGCAGTGAATCAGCGGGAGTTGGATCCTACGAGCAGTACTTC. As protein: CASSESAGVGSYEQYF. The rearrangement uses TRBV6-1 and TRBJ2-7, with 8 bases matching TRBD2. The V segment lost 2 bases and the J segment 1 base; nucleotides outside the gene matches: 7. Germline CDR1 is MNHNS and CDR2 is SASEGT. This CDR3 has 16 amino acids.

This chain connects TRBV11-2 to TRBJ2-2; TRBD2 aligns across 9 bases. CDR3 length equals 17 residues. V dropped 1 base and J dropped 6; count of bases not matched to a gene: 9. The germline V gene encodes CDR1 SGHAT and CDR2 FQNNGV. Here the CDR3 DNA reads TGTGCCAGCAGCTTAGTCGGCGTAGCGGGAGAGGCCGGGGAGCTGTTTTTT. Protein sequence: CASSLVGVAGEAGELFF.

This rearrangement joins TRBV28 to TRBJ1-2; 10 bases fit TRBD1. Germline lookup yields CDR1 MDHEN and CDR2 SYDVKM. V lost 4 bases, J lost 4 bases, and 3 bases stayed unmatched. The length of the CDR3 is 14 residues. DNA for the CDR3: TGTGCCAGCAGTTCCGGACAGGGGGTCTATGGCTACACCTTC. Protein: CASSSGQGVYGYTF.

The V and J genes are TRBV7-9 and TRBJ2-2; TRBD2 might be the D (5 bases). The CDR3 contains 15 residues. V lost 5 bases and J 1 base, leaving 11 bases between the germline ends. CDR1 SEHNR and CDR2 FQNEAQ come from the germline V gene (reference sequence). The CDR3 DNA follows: TGTGCCAGCAGCCACGGACTGGGGAACACCGGGGAGCTGTTTTTT. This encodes CASSHGLGNTGELFF.

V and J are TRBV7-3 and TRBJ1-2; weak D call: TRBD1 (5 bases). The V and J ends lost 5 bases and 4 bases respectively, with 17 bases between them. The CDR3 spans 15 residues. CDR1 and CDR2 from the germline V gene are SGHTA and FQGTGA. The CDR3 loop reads CASSLTGGDPYGYTF. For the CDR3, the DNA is TGTGCCAGCAGCCTCACGGGGGGGGACCCCTATGGCTACACCTTC. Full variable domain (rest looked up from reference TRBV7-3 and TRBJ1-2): GAGVSQTPSNKVTEKGKYVELRCDPISGHTALYWYRQSLGQGPEFLIYFQGTGAADDSGLPNDRFFAVRPEGSVSTLKIQRTERGDSAVYLCASSLTGGDPYGYTFGSGTRLTVV.

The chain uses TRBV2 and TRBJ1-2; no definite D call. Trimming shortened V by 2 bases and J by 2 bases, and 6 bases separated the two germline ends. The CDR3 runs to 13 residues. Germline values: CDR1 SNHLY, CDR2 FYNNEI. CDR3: CASSETANYGYTF. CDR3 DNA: TGTGCCAGCAGTGAAACCGCGAACTATGGCTACACCTTC.

In nucleotides, the CDR3 is TGTGCCAGCAGCCACACGACTAGCGGGCCTTACAATGAGCAGTTCTTC. Its protein product is CASSHTTSGPYNEQFF. V and J are TRBV13 and TRBJ2-1; 10 bases align to TRBD2. The germline V gene has CDR1 PRHDT and CDR2 FYEKMQ (reference sequence). V gave up 5 bases and J gave up 4 bases; unmatched junction bases: 8. The CDR3 covers 16 residues.

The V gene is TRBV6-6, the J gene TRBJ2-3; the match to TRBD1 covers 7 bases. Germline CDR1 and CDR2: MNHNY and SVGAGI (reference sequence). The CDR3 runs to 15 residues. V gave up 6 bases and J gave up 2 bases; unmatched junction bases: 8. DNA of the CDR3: TGTGCCAGCAGAGACAGGGCATCTTTCACAGATACGCAGTATTTT. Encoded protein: CASRDRASFTDTQYF.